This T cell receptor (beta chain) came from a study of blood T cell repertoires in COVID-19. Study-wide context: The study drew acute and convalescent COVID-19 samples from the United States, Italy and Spain. In each case, the material was cDNA or gDNA derived from T cells, B-cell-depleted T cells, or PBMCs.

The assay was immunoSEQ multiplex PCR, and TCRdb's table has in-frame clones only and misses some. The repertoire includes tens of thousands of clones, about 89% of them detected once, and under 5.5% sits in the top ten. Germline CDR1 reads ENHRY; CDR2 reads SYGVKD. Trimming removed 0 bases from V and 5 bases from J, with 8 bases in between. CDR3 length: 13 amino acids. This chain links TRBV10-3 with TRBJ2-7, with D unresolved. The sequenced sample consisted of peripheral blood. This receptor was identified in a man in his fifties or sixties with COVID-19, enrolled during active disease. Here the CDR3 DNA reads TGTGCCATCAGTGAGTCCGGCCAGGACGAGCAGTACTTC. Protein: CAISESGQDEQYF.